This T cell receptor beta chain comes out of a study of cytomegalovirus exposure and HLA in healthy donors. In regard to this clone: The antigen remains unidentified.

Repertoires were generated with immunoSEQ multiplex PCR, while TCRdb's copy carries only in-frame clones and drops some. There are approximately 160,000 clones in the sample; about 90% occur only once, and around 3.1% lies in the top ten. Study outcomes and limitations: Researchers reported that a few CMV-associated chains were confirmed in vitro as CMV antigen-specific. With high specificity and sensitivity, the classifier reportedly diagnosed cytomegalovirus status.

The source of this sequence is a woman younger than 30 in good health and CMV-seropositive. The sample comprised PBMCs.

The DNA for the CDR3 is TGTGCCTGGAGGAGTTCCGACAGGGGGCGGTGGAATCAGCCCCAGCATTTT. Protein product: CAWRSSDRGRWNQPQHF. The rearrangement joins TRBV30 to TRBJ1-5; TRBD1 matches 10 bases. Germline lookup yields CDR1 GTSNPN and CDR2 SVGIG (reference sequence). The V gene end was trimmed by 3 bases and the J gene end by 4 bases; junction bases not matched to a gene: 12. The CDR3 is made up of 17 amino acids.